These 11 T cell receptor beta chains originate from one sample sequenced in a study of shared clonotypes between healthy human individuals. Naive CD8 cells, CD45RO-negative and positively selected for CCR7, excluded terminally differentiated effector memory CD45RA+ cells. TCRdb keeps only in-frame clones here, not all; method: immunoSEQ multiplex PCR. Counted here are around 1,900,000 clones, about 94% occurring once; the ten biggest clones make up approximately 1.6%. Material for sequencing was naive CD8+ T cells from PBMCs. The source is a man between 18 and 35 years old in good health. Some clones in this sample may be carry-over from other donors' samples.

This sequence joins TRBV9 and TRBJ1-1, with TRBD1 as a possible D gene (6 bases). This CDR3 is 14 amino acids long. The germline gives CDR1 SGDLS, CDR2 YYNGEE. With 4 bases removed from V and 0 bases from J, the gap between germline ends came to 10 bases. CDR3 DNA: TGTGCCAGCAGCTCAGGGACATTGAACACTGAAGCTTTCTTT. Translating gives CASSSGTLNTEAFF.

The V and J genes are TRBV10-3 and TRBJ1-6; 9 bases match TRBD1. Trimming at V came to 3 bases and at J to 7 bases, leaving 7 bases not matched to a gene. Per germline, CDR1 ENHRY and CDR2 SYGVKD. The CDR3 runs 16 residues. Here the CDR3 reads CAISDLEGTGNSPLHF. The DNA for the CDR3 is TGTGCCATCAGTGATTTGGAAGGGACAGGGAATTCACCCCTCCACTTT.

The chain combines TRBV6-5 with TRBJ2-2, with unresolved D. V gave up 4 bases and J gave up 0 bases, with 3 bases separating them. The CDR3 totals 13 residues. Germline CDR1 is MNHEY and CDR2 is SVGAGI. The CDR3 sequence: CASSFTNTGELFF. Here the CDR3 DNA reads TGTGCCAGCAGTTTCACGAACACCGGGGAGCTGTTTTTT.

CDR3 coding DNA: TGTGCCAGCAGCTTCGGCGGAGACACCGGGGAGCTGTTTTTT. Translation: CASSFGGDTGELFF. V is TRBV27 and J is TRBJ2-2; no reliable D call. Trimming cost V 6 bases and J 3 bases, with 11 bases left between them. The CDR3 contains 14 residues. Per the germline V gene, CDR1 is MNHEY and CDR2 is SMNVEV (reference sequence).

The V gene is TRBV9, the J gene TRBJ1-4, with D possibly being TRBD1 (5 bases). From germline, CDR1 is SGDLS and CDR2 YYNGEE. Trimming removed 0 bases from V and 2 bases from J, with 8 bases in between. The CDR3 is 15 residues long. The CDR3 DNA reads TGTGCCAGCAGCGTAGAGTCAGGGACTAATGAAAAACTGTTTTTT. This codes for CASSVESGTNEKLFF.

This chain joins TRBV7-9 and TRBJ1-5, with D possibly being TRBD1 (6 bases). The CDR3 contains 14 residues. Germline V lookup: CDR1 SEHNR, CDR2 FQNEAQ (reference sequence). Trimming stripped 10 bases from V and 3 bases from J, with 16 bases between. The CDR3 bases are TGTGCCACCGCGGGGGGCGGAAACAATCAGCCCCAGCATTTT. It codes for CATAGGGNNQPQHF.

CDR3 sequence: CASSQGVLNTGELFF. CDR3 nucleotide sequence: TGCGCCAGCAGCCAAGGGGTCTTGAACACCGGGGAGCTGTTTTTT. This chain uses TRBV4-1 with TRBJ2-2; D is unclear. The CDR3 sequence is 15 residues long. CDR1 is MGHRA and CDR2 is YSYEKL in the germline V gene. Trimming stripped 1 base from V and 1 base from J, with 7 bases between.

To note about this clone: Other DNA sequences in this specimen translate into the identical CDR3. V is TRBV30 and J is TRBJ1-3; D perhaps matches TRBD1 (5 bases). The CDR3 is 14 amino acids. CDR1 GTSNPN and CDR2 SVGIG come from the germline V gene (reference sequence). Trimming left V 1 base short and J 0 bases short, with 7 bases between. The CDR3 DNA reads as TGTGCCTGGAGTGGGGGGGGCTCTGGAAACACCATATATTTT. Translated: CAWSGGGSGNTIYF.

DNA for the CDR3: TGTGCCAGCAGCTTAAGTAGACAGTTTAACTATGGCTACACCTTC. This codes for CASSLSRQFNYGYTF. The chain recombines TRBV7-9 with TRBJ1-2; TRBD1 might be the D (5 bases). The germline CDR1 and CDR2 sequences are SEHNR and FQNEAQ (reference sequence). Trimming left V 2 bases short and J 1 base short, with 11 bases between. The CDR3 extends over 15 amino acids.

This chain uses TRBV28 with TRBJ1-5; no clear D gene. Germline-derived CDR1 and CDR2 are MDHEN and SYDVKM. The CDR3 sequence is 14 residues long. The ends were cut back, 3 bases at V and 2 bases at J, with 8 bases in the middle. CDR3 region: CASSFEPRNQPQHF. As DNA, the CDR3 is TGTGCCAGCAGTTTTGAACCTCGCAATCAGCCCCAGCATTTT.

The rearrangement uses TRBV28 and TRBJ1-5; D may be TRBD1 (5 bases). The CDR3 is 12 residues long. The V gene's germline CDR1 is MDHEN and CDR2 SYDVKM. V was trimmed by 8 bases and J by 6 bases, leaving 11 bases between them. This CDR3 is CASEAGTQPQHF. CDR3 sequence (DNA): TGTGCCAGCGAAGCGGGGACTCAGCCCCAGCATTTT.